This entry lists 12 T cell receptor beta chains sequenced from one sample in a study of T cells after yellow fever vaccination (dated by TCRdb to the late 2010s). The receptor library was made with 5' RACE. The instrument given in TCRdb is Illumina NovaSeq 6000. Clones were called with MiXCR by TCRdb after fastp trimmed the public reads at Q25, and only in-frame beta chains were retained. Here each entry gathers all rows of one CDR3 protein and keeps the most common genes and DNA. Present in this sample are some 340,000 distinct CDR3 sequences, over 4% of which were seen just once. The top ten clones comprise 20% to 25% of the sample. According to the study, the label for this sample's treatment or condition signals: live attenuated yellow fever vaccine strain. Sequenced material: PBMCs, taken 5 days after the yellow fever booster vaccination. The receptors derive from a man younger than 30 who received the YFV17D yellow fever vaccine.

The J gene is TRBJ2-5, the V gene TRBV12-3 or TRBV12-4; 7 positions agree with TRBD2. V lost 4 bases to trimming and J lost 4 bases; unmatched junction nucleotides: 15. The CDR3 runs 17 residues. The CDR3 protein is CASSWAGRGRRGETQYF. DNA of the CDR3: TGTGCCAGCAGTTGGGCTGGGAGGGGTAGACGGGGAGAGACCCAGTACTTC.

This clonotype was found a few times. The chain uses TRBV11-2 and TRBJ2-7; tentatively, D is TRBD2 (5 bases). In germline, CDR1 is SGHAT, CDR2 FQNNGV. With 1 base removed from V and 3 bases from J, the gap between germline ends came to 7 bases. The CDR3 length is 13 residues. DNA of the CDR3: TGTGCCAGCAGCTTAGGAGGGAACTACGAGCAGTACTTC. Protein sequence: CASSLGGNYEQYF.

The J gene is TRBJ2-1, the V gene TRBV5-1; D gene uncertain. The CDR3 is 14 amino acids. V was pared by 0 bases and J by 7 bases, with 11 bases between. CDR1 is SGHRS, CDR2 YFSETQ, per germline. CDR3 region: CASSLAVLGNEQFF. For the CDR3, the DNA is TGCGCCAGCAGCTTGGCCGTTTTAGGGAATGAGCAGTTCTTC.

This clonotype occurred a few times. J is TRBJ1-2 and V is TRBV5-1; D is possibly TRBD1 (5 bases). Germline CDR1 SGHRS, CDR2 YFSETQ. This CDR3 contains 15 residues. Trimming left V 0 bases short and J 7 bases short, with 16 bases between. DNA for the CDR3: TGCGCCAGCAGCTTGGGGGAGATAGCTGGGGCTGGCTACACCTTC. Amino acid sequence: CASSLGEIAGAGYTF. Filled out from reference TRBV5-1 and TRBJ1-2, the complete variable domain reads KAGVTQTPRYLIKTRGQQVTLSCSPISGHRSVSWYQQTPGQGLQFLFEYFSETQRNKGNFPGRFSGRQFSNSRSEMNVSTLELGDSALYLCASSLGEIAGAGYTFGSGTRLTVV.

This clonotype was seen only a few times. The V gene is TRBV7-3, the J gene TRBJ2-3, with D perhaps given as TRBD1 or TRBD2 (5 bases each). Germline V gene data show CDR1 as SGHTA and CDR2 as FQGTGA. The CDR3 has 16 amino acids. V was cut by 3 bases and J by 2 bases, with 15 bases left in between. CDR3 nucleotides: TGTGCCAGCAGCTTCCCCCCCGGGACCAACACAGATACGCAGTATTTT. This translates into CASSFPPGTNTDTQYF.

This clonotype has just a few counts. This rearrangement joins TRBV12-3 or TRBV12-4 to TRBJ2-7; D remains ambiguous. This CDR3 is built from 14 residues. Trimming pared 1 base from V and 4 bases from J, leaving 11 bases between. The CDR3 spells CASSLEIGSYEQYF. The CDR3 nucleotides are TGTGCCAGCAGTTTAGAGATTGGGTCTTACGAGCAGTACTTC.

This clonotype has a count of ten or more. The J gene is TRBJ2-5, the V gene TRBV12-3 or TRBV12-4; 9 bases line up with TRBD2. V shed 7 bases, J shed 1 base, and the junction held 4 bases outside the gene matches. The CDR3 totals 14 residues. The CDR3 DNA is TGTGCCAGCACGCGGCGGGGGGGCCAAGAGACCCAGTACTTC. Translating it yields CASTRRGGQETQYF.

This clonotype was counted many times. The J gene is TRBJ1-5, the V gene TRBV4-3, with D unresolved. CDR3 length: 15 amino acids. V was cut by 1 base and J by 7 bases, with 14 bases left in between. Looked up from germline, CDR1 is LGHNA and CDR2 is YSLEER. The DNA of the CDR3 is TGCGCCAGCAGCCAAGCTCTTAAGGGTCGGCAGCCCCAGCATTTT. This gives the protein CASSQALKGRQPQHF.

In its sample, this clonotype was seen many times. One end of the junction fails to match germline, which may point to a read error. The gene calls are TRBV5-1 and TRBJ1-1, with D possibly TRBD1 on 6 matching bases. This CDR3 is 14 amino acids long. CDR1 and CDR2 (germline): SGHRS, YFSETQ. CDR3 amino acids: CASSLGDTNTEAFF. Written as DNA, the CDR3 is TGTGCCAGCAGCTTAGGGGACACGAACACTGAAGCTTTCTTT.

This clonotype was seen many times. The rearrangement joins TRBV5-1 to TRBJ1-2, with D hard to call. V was pared by 3 bases and J by 4 bases, with 10 bases between. Germline V lookup: CDR1 SGHRS, CDR2 YFSETQ. The CDR3 has 13 residues. This chain's CDR3 is CASSSDGFYGYTF. In DNA, the CDR3 is TGCGCCAGCAGCTCGGACGGGTTCTATGGCTACACCTTC.

This clonotype was recorded at least ten times. The CDR3 loop reads CATSDSGTSTDTQYF. The CDR3 DNA follows: TGTGCCACCAGTGATTCCGGGACTTCAACAGATACGCAGTATTTT. This chain links TRBV24-1 with TRBJ2-3; a weak D match, TRBD2 (6 bases). The CDR3 extends over 15 amino acids. V was pared by 2 bases and J by 3 bases, with 11 bases between. The germline gives CDR1 KGHDR, CDR2 SFDVKD.

Ten or more counts support this clonotype. The rearrangement joins TRBV4-1 to TRBJ2-1, with TRBD2 matching over 9 bases. The J segment lost 9 bases and the V segment lost 4 bases, leaving 13 bases of the junction unmatched. The CDR3 is 16 amino acids. Germline CDR1 and CDR2: MGHRA and YSYEKL. The CDR3 bases are TGCGCCAGCAGCCCAAGTGTAGGCGGGGGGGCGATTGAGCAGTTCTTC. Protein sequence: CASSPSVGGGAIEQFF.